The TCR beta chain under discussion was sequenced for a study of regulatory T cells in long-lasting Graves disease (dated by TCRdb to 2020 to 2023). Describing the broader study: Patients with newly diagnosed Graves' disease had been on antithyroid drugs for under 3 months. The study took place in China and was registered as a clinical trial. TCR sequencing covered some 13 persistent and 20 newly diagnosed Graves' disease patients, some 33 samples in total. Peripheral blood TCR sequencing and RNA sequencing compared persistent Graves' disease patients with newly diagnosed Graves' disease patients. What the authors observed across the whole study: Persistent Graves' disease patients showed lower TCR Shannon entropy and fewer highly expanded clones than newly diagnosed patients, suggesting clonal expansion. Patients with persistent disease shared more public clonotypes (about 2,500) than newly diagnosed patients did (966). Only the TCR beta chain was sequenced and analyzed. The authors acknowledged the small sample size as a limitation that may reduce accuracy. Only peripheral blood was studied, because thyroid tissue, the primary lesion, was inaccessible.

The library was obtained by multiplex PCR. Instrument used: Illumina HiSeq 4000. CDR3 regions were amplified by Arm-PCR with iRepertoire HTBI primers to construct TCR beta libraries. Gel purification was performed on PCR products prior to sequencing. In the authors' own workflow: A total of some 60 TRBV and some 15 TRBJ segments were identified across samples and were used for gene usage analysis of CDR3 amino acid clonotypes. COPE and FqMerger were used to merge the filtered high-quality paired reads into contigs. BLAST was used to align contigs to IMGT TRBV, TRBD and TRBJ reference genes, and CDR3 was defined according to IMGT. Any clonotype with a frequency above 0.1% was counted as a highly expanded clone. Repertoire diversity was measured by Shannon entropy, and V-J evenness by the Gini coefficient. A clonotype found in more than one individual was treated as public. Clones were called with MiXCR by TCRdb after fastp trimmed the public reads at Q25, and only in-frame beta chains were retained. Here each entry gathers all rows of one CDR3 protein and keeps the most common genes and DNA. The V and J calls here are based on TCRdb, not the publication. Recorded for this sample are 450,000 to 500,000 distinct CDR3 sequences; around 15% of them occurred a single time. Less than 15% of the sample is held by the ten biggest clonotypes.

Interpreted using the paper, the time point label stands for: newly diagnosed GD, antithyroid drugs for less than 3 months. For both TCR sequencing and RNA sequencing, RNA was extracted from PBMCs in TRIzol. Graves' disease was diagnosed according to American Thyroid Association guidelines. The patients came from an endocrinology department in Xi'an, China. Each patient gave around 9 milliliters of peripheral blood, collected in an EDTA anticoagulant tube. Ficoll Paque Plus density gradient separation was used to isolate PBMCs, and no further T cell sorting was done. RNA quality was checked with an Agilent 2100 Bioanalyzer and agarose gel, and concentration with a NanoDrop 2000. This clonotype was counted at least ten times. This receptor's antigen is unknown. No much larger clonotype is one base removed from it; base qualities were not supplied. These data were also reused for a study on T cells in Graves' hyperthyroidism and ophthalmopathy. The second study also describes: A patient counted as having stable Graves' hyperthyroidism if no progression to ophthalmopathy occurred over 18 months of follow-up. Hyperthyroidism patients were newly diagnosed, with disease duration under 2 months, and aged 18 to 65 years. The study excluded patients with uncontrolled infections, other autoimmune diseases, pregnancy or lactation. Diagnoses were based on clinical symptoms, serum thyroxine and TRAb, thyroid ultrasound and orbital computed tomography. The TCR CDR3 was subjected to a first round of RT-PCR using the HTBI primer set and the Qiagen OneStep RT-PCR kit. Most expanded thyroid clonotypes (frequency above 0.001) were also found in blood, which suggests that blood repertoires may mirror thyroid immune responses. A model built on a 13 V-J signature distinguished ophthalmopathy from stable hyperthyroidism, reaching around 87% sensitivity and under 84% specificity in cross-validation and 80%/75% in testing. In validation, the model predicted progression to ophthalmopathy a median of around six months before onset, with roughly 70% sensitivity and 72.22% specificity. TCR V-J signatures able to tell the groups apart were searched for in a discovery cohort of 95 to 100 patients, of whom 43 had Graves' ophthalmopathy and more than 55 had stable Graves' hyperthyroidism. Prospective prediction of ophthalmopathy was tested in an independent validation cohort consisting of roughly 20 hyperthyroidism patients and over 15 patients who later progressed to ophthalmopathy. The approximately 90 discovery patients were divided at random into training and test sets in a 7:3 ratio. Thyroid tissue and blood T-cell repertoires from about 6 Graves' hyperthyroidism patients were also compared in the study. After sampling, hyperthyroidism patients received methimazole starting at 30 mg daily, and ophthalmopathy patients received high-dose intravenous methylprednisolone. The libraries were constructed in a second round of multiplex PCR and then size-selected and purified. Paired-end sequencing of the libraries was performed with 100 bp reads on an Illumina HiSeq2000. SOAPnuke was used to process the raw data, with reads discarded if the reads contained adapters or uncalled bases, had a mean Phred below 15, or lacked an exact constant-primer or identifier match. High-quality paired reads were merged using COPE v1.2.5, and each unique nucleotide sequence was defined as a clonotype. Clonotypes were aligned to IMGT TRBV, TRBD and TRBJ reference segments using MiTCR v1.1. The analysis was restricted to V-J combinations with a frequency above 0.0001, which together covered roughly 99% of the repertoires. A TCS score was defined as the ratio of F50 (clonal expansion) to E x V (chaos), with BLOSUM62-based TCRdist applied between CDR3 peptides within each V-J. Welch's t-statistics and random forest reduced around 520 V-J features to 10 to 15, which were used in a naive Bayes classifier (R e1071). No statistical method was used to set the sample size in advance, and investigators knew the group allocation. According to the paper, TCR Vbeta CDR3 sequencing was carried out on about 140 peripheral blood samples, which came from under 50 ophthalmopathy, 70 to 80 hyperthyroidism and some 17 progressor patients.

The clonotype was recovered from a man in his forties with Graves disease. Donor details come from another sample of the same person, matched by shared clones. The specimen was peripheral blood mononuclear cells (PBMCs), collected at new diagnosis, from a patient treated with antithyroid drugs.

The CDR3 protein sequence reads: CATSDPGRNLYNEQFF. The DNA sequence follows: TGTGCCACCAGTGACCCCGGTCGAAACCTATACAATGAGCAGTTCTTC. The V gene is TRBV24-1 and the J gene is TRBJ2-1; the D gene is unclear. Trimming takes 4 bases from V and 4 bases from J, and the germline ends sit 16 bases apart. CDR1 and CDR2 are read off the germline V gene as KGHDR and SFDVKD. The CDR3 goes from the cysteine to the phenylalanine over 16 residues. Solely the CDR3 DNA is kept, with 48 bases framed from the first base.